This T cell receptor beta chain was sequenced in a study of T-cell reconstitution after alpha-beta-depleted transplantation in children. Study-level findings and limits: Surviving recipient T cells and intrathymic progenitors accounted for some patients' high TCRbeta diversity at day 60. Diversity and T-cell counts at one year after transplant derived mostly from new T cells.

Comment on this clonotype: Its antigen is currently unknown.

Preparing the TCRbeta library involved the use of unique molecular identifiers. TCRdb called the PCR reads again in MiXCR, with one record for every CDR3 protein. Seen here are approximately 490,000 distinct CDR3 sequences, roughly 10% observed once, and the top ten hold around 2%. V gave up 6 bases and J gave up 0 bases, with 18 bases separating them. The germline V gene encodes CDR1 SQVTM and CDR2 ANQGSEA. The length of the CDR3 is 16 residues. The chain recombines TRBV29-1 with TRBJ2-1; D gene ambiguous. The sequencing used PBMCs, collected before TCRalphabeta/CD19-depleted stem cell transplant. The clonotype was recovered from a child aged 2 to 10 with inherited bone marrow failure, due to receive a stem cell transplant. The DNA for the CDR3 is TGCAGCGTCGCACTCCCCTATGTTAGCTCCTACAATGAGCAGTTCTTC. It is translated as CSVALPYVSSYNEQFF.